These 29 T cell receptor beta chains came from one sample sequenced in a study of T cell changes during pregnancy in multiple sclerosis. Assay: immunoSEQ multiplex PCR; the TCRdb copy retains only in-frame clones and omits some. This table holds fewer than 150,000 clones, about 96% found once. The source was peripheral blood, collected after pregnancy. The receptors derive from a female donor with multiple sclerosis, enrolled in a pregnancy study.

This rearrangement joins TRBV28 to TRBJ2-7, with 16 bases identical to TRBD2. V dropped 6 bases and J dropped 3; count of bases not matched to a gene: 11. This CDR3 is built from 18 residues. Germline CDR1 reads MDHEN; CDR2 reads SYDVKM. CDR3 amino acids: CASSKPGLAGGVGYEQYF. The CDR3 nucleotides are TGTGCCAGCAGCAAACCGGGACTAGCGGGAGGGGTCGGCTACGAGCAGTACTTC. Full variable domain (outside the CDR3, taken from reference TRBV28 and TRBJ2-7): DVKVTQSSRYLVKRTGEKVFLECVQDMDHENMFWYRQDPGLGLRLIYFSYDVKMKEKGDIPEGYSVSREKKERFSLILESASTNQTSMYLCASSKPGLAGGVGYEQYFGPGTRLTVT.

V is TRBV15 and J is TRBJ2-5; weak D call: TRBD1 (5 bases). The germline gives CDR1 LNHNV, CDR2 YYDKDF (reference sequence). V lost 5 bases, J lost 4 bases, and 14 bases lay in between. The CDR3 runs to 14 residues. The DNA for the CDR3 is TGTGCCACCAGCCCCAACGTTAGGGGAGAGACCCAGTACTTC. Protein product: CATSPNVRGETQYF.

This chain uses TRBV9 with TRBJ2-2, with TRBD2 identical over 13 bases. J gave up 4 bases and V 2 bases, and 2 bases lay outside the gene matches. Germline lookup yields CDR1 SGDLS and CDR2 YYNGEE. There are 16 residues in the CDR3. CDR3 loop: CASSVGTSGITGELFF. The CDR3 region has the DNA TGTGCCAGCAGCGTCGGGACTAGCGGGATCACCGGGGAGCTGTTTTTT. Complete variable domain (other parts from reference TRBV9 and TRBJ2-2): DSGVTQTPKHLITATGQRVTLRCSPRSGDLSVYWYQQSLDQGLQFLIQYYNGEERAKGNILERFSAQQFPDLHSELNLSSLELGDSALYFCASSVGTSGITGELFFGEGSRLTVL.

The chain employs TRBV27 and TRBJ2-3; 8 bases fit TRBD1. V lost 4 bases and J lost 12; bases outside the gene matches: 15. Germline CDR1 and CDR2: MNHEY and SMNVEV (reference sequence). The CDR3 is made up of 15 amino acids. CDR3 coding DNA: TGTGCCAGCAGTTATCAGGGGGCAGGCGGGGTTGCCCAGTATTTT. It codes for CASSYQGAGGVAQYF.

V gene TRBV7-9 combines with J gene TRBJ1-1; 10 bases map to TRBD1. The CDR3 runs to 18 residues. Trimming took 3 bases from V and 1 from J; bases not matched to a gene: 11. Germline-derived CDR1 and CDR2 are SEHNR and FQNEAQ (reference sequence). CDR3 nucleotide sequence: TGTGCCAGCAGCTTGGGGGACAGGGGATTATTTGGGAACACTGAAGCTTTCTTT. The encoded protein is CASSLGDRGLFGNTEAFF.

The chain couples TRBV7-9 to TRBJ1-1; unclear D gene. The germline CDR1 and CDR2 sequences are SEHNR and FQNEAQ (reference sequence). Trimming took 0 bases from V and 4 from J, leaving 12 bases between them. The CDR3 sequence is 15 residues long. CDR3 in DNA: TGTGCCAGCAGCTTAGCGCTCGGGGTTGGCACTGAAGCTTTCTTT. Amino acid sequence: CASSLALGVGTEAFF.

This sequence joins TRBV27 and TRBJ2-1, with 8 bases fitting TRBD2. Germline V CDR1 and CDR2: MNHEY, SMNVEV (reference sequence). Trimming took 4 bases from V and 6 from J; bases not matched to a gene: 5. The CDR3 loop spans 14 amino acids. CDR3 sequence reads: CASSWARGVNEQFF. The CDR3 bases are TGTGCCAGCAGTTGGGCGCGGGGGGTCAATGAGCAGTTCTTC.

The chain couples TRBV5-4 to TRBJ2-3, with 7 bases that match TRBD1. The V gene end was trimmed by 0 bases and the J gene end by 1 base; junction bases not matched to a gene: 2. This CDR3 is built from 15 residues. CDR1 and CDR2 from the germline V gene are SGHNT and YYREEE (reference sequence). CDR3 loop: CASSLGQGRTDTQYF. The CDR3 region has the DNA TGTGCCAGCAGCTTGGGACAGGGACGCACAGATACGCAGTATTTT.

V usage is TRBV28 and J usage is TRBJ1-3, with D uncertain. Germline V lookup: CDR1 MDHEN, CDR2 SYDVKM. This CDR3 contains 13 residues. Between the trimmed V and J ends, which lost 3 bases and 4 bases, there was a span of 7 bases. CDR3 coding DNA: TGTGCCAGCAGTTTCCAGTCCGGAAACACCATATATTTT. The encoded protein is CASSFQSGNTIYF.

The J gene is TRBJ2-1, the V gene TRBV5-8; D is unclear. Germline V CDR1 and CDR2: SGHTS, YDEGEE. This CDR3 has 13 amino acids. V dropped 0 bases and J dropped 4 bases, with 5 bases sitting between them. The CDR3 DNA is TGTGCCAGCAGCTTGGTGCGATACAATGAGCAGTTCTTC. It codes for CASSLVRYNEQFF.

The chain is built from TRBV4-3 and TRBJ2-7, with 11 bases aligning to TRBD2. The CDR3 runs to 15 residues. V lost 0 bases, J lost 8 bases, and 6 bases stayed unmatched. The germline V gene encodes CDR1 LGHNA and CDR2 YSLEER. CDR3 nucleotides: TGCGCCAGCAGCCAAGATCTAGCTAGCGGGAGGCAGCAGTACTTC. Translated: CASSQDLASGRQQYF.

CDR3 residues: CASSVETGHNEQFF. The DNA of the CDR3 is TGTGCCAGCAGCGTAGAAACAGGGCACAATGAGCAGTTCTTC. The chain carries TRBV9 and TRBJ2-1; D might be TRBD1 (6 bases). The germline gives CDR1 SGDLS, CDR2 YYNGEE. The CDR3 is 14 residues long. V dropped 0 bases and J dropped 5 bases, with 9 bases sitting between them.

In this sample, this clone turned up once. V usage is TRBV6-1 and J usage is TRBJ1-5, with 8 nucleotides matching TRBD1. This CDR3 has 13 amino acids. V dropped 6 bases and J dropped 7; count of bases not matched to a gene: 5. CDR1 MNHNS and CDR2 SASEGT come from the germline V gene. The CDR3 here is CASSWTGKQPQHF. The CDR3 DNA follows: TGTGCCAGCAGCTGGACAGGGAAACAGCCCCAGCATTTT.

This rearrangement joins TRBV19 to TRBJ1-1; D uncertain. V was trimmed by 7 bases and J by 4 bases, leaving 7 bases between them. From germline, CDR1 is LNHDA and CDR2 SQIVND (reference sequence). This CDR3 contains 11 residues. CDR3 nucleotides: TGTGCCAGTAAGCGGGTCACTGAAGCTTTCTTT. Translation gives CASKRVTEAFF.

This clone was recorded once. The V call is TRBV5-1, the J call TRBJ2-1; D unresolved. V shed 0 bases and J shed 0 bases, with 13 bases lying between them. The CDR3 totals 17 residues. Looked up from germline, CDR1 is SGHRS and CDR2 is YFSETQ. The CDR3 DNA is TGCGCCAGCAGCTTGGGAGGCGGATTGGGCTCCTACAATGAGCAGTTCTTC. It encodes CASSLGGGLGSYNEQFF.

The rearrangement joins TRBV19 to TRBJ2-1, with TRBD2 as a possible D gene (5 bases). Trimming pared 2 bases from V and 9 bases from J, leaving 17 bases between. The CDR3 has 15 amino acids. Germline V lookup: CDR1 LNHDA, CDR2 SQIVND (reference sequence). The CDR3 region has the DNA TGTGCCAGTAGTATATATCCGCTAGCCAACACTGAGCAGTTCTTC. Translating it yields CASSIYPLANTEQFF.

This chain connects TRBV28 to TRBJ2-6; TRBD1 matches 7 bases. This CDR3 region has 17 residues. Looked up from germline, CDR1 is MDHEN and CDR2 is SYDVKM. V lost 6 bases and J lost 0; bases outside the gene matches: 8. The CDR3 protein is CASRPGQRLSGANVLTF. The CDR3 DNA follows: TGTGCCAGCAGGCCGGGACAGCGCCTCTCTGGGGCCAACGTCCTGACTTTC.

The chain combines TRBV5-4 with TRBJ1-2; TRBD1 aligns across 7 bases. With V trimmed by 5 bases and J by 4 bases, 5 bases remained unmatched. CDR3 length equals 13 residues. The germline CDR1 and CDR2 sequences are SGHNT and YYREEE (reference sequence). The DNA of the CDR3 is TGTGCCAGCAGACTAGGACAGGCCTATGGCTACACCTTC. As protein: CASRLGQAYGYTF.

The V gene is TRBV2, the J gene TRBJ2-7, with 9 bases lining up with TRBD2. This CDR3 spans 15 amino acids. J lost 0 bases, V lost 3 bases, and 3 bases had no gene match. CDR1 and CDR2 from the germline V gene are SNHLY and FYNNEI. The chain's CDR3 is CASSDGLANSYEQYF. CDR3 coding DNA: TGTGCCAGCAGTGATGGACTAGCGAACTCCTACGAGCAGTACTTC.

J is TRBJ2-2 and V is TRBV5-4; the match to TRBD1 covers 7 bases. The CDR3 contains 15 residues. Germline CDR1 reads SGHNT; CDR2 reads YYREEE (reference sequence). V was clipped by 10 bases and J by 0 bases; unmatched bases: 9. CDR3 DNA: TGTGCCGGGGGACAGTCTAACGCGAACACCGGGGAGCTGTTTTTT. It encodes CAGGQSNANTGELFF.

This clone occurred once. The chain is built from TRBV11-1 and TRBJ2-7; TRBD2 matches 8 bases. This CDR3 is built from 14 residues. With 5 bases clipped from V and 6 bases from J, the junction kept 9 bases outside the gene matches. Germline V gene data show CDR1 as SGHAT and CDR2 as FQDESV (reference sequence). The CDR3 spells CASSVTSGTLEQYF. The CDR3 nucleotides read TGTGCCAGCAGCGTCACTAGCGGTACGCTCGAGCAGTACTTC. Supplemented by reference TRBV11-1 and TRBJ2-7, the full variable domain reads EAEVAQSPRYKITEKSQAVAFWCDPISGHATLYWYRQILGQGPELLVQFQDESVVDDSQLPKDRFSAERLKGVDSTLKIQPAELGDSAMYLCASSVTSGTLEQYFGPGTRLTVT.

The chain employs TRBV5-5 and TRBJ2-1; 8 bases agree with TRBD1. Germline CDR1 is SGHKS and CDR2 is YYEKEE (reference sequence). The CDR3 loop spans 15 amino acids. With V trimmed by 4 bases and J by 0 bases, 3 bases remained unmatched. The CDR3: CASSGGQGSYNEQFF. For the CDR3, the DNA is TGTGCCAGCAGCGGAGGACAGGGCTCCTACAATGAGCAGTTCTTC. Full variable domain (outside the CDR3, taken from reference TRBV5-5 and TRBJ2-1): DAGVTQSPTHLIKTRGQQVTLRCSPISGHKSVSWYQQVLGQGPQFIFQYYEKEERGRGNFPDRFSARQFPNYSSELNVNALLLGDSALYLCASSGGQGSYNEQFFGPGTRLTVL.

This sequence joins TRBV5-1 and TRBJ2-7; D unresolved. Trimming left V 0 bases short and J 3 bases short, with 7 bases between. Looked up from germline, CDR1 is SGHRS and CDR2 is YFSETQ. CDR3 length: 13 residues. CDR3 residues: CASSLGANYEQYF. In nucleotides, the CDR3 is TGCGCCAGCAGCTTGGGCGCGAACTACGAGCAGTACTTC.

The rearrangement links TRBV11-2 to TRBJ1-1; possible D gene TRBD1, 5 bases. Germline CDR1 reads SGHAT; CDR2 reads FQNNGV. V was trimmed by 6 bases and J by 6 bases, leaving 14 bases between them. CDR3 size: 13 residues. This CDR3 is CASRRLGGPEAFF. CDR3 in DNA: TGTGCCAGCAGGCGGCTCGGGGGTCCTGAAGCTTTCTTT.

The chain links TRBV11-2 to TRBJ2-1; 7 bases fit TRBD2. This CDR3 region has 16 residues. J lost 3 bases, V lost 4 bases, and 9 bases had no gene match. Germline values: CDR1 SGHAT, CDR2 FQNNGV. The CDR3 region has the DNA TGTGCCAGCAGCTGGTCAGGGCTAGCGGTCTACAATGAGCAGTTCTTC. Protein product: CASSWSGLAVYNEQFF. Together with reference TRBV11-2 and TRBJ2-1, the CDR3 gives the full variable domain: EAGVAQSPRYKIIEKRQSVAFWCNPISGHATLYWYQQILGQGPKLLIQFQNNGVVDDSQLPKDRFSAERLKGVDSTLKIQPAKLEDSAVYLCASSWSGLAVYNEQFFGPGTRLTVL.

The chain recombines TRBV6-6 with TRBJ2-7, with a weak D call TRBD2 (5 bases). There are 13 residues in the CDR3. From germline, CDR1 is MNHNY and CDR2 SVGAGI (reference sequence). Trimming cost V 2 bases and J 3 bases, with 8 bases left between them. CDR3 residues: CASSYREFYEQYF. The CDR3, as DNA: TGTGCCAGCAGTTACCGGGAATTCTACGAGCAGTACTTC.

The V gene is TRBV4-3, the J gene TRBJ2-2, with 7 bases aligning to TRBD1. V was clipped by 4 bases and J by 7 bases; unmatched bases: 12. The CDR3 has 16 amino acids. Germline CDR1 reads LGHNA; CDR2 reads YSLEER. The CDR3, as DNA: TGCGCCAGCAGCCCCGGACAGACAGGGCTAAACGGGGAGCTGTTTTTT. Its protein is CASSPGQTGLNGELFF.

In DNA form, the CDR3 reads TGCGCCAGCAGCCCTGGACACCCAATGGATGGCTACACCTTC. Translation: CASSPGHPMDGYTF. The chain carries TRBV5-1 and TRBJ1-2, with D maybe TRBD1 (5 bases). Germline CDR1 is SGHRS and CDR2 is YFSETQ. V gave up 4 bases and J gave up 6 bases, with 16 bases separating them. CDR3 length: 14 residues.

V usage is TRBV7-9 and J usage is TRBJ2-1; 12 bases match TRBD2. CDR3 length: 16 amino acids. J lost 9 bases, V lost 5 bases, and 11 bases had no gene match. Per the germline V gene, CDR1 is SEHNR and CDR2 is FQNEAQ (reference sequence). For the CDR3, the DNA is TGTGCCAGCAGCAATCGGGAGGCTAGCGGGAGGGTTGAGCAGTTCTTC. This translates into CASSNREASGRVEQFF.